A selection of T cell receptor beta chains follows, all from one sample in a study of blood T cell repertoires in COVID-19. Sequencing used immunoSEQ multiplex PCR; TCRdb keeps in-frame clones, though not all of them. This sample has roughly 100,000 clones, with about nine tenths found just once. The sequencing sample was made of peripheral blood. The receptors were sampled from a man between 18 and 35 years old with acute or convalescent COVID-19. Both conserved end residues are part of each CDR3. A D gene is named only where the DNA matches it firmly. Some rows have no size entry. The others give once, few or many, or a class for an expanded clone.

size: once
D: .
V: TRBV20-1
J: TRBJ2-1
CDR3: CSASGANEQFF
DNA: TGCAGTGCTAGTGGGGCCAATGAGCAGTTCTTC

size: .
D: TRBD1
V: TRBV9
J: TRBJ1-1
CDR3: CASSQGQLHMNTEAFF
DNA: TGTGCCAGCAGCCAGGGACAGCTACACATGAACACTGAAGCTTTCTTT

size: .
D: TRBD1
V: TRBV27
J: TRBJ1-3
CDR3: CASSPRQGNSGNTIYF
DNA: TGTGCCAGCAGTCCAAGACAGGGGAACTCTGGAAACACCATATATTTT

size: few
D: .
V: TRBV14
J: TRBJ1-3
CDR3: CASSQAGSGNTIYF
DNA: TGTGCCAGCAGCCAAGCCGGCTCTGGAAACACCATATATTTT

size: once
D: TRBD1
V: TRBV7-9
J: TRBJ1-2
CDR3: CASGTQGAFGYTF
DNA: TGTGCCAGCGGGACACAGGGGGCGTTTGGCTACACCTTC

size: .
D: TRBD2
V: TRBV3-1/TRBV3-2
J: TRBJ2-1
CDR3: CASSQVSGRAIEQFF
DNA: TGTGCCAGCAGCCAAGTTAGCGGGAGGGCCATTGAGCAGTTCTTC

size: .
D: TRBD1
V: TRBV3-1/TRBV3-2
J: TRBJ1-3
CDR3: CASSQDVGQGPGNTIYF
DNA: TGTGCCAGCAGCCAAGATGTGGGACAGGGGCCAGGAAACACCATATATTTT

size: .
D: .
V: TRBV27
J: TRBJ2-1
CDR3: CASSLRRDNEQFF
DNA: TGTGCCAGCAGTTTACGACGGGACAATGAGCAGTTCTTC

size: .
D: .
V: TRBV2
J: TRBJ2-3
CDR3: CASRIRSTDTQYF
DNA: TGTGCCAGCAGGATCAGAAGCACAGATACGCAGTATTTT

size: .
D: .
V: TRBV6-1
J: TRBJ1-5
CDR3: CASSDREGGNQPQHF
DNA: TGTGCCAGCAGTGACAGGGAGGGGGGTAATCAGCCCCAGCATTTT

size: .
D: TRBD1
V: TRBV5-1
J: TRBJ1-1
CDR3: CASSLRTGLNTEAFF
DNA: TGCGCCAGCAGCTTACGGACAGGGTTGAACACTGAAGCTTTCTTT

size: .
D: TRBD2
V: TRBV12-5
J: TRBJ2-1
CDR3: CASGFLAGVDEQFF
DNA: TGTGCTAGTGGCTTCCTAGCGGGAGTGGATGAGCAGTTCTTC

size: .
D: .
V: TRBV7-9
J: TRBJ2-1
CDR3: CASSLNEGGWIF
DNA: TGTGCCAGCAGCTTAAATGAGGGAGGATGGATCTTC

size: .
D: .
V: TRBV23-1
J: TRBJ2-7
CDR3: CASSQSSDEQYF
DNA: TGCGCCAGCAGTCAATCCAGTGACGAGCAGTACTTC

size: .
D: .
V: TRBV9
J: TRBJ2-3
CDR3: CASSAPRLDTQYF
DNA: TGTGCCAGCAGCGCACCCCGACTGGATACGCAGTATTTT

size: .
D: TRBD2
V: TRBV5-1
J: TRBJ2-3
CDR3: CASSLGPGTSADTQYF
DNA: TGCGCCAGCAGCTTGGGTCCCGGGACTAGCGCAGATACGCAGTATTTT

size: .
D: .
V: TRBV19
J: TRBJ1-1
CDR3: CASSISRQGARITEAFF
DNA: TGTGCCAGTAGTATTAGTCGCCAGGGTGCACGCATAACTGAAGCTTTCTTT

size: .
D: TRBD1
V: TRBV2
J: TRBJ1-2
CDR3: CASSGTGQHYGYTF
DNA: TGTGCCAGCAGTGGGACGGGACAGCACTATGGCTACACCTTC

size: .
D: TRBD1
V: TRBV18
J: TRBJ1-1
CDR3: CASSPRTGVVDTEAFF
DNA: TGTGCCAGCTCACCACGAACAGGGGTTGTGGACACTGAAGCTTTCTTT